The entry below describes one T cell receptor beta chain. What it binds is unknown. PCR employed 60 Vbeta and 13 Jbeta primers. Data came from immunoSEQ multiplex PCR; TCRdb stores just in-frame clones and leaves some out. The table shows 90,000 to 130,000 clones, with more than 65% occurring only once. This sample is part of a study of cytomegalovirus exposure and HLA in healthy donors. Turning to the study itself: As released early, the data held 75 million to 90 million unique TCRs from HLA-typed donors. Study-wide results and caveats: The authors later linked a missense DCLRE1C variant to TCR beta V- and J-gene trimming. It was reportedly the case that the classifier diagnosed cytomegalovirus status with high specificity and sensitivity. Most TCR sequences showed up rarely, but some public TCRs showed up in many donors.

Germline V CDR1 and CDR2: SGHVS, FQNEAQ. The V and J ends lost 1 base and 1 base respectively, with 7 bases between them. The length of the CDR3 is 14 residues. Sequences were obtained from PBMCs. The receptor's source is a man aged 30-40 years in good health and CMV-seropositive. This rearrangement joins TRBV7-8 to TRBJ1-1, with D possibly TRBD1 on 6 matching bases. The CDR3 DNA reads as TGTGCCAGCAGCTTAGGCAGGGGGAACACTGAAGCTTTCTTT. This translates into CASSLGRGNTEAFF.